This T cell receptor beta chain was identified during a study of cytomegalovirus exposure and HLA in healthy donors. To note about this clone: Antigen unknown. At one of its ends the junction is not consistent with the germline gene, which may arise from a read error.

Study conclusions and caveats: Cytomegalovirus association was assigned to approximately 180 TCR beta chains. A previous analysis found most TCR beta V segments productive roughly 87% or roughly 30% of the time.

13 Jbeta primers and 60 Vbeta primers were used for the PCR. TCRdb's copy holds only in-frame clones and misses some; the assay was immunoSEQ multiplex PCR. The sample records some 120,000 clones, about four fifths being singletons. This receptor was taken from a woman aged 40-49 years in good health and CMV-seropositive. The sequencing input was PBMCs.

The CDR3: CSSSLQGAYEQYF. The CDR3 nucleotides are TGTTCCAGCAGCTTACAGGGGGCCTACGAGCAGTACTTC. The chain carries TRBV7-9 and TRBJ2-7, with 8 positions matching TRBD1. The CDR3 is made up of 13 amino acids. In germline, CDR1 is SEHNR, CDR2 FQNEAQ (reference sequence).